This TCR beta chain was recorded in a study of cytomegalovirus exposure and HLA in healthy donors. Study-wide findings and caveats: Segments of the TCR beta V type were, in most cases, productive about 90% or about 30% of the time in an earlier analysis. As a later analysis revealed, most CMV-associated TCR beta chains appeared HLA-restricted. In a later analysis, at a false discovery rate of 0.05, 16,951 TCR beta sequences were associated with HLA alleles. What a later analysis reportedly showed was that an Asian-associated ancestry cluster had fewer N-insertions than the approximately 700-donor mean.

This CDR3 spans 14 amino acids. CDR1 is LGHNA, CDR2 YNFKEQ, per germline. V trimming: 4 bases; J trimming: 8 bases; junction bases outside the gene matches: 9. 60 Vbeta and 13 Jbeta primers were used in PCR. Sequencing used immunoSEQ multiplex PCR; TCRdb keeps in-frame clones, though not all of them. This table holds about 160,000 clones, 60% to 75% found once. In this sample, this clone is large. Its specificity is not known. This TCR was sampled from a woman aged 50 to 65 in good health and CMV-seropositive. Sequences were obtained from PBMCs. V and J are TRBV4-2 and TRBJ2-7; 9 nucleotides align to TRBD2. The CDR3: CASSPTSGLVQQYF. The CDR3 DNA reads TGTGCCAGCAGCCCGACTAGCGGTTTAGTTCAGCAGTACTTC.